Below, one TCR beta chain is given with its context. This table comes from immunoSEQ multiplex PCR, and its TCRdb copy is limited to in-frame clones, with some not included. The sample has tens of thousands of clones, around 90% seen once. This entry comes from a study of OX40 agonist ivuxolimab in advanced cancers. Across the whole study: From about 23 to 85 years was the age range, with a mean of around 54 years, and about 78% were male.

This clonotype originated in an adult with an advanced solid tumor such as melanoma, head and neck, liver or kidney cancer. The sample was CD4+ or CD8+ T cells sorted from blood, taken in a trial of the OX40 agonist ivuxolimab.

The CDR3 sequence: CASSLLGSTGELFF. The CDR3 coding sequence is TGCGCCAGCAGCCTCCTCGGGTCCACCGGGGAGCTGTTTTTT. The chain employs TRBV4-3 and TRBJ2-2; D ambiguous. Germline V gene sequence: CDR1 LGHNA, CDR2 YSLEER. V dropped 4 bases and J dropped 4 bases, with 10 bases sitting between them. The length of the CDR3 is 14 residues.